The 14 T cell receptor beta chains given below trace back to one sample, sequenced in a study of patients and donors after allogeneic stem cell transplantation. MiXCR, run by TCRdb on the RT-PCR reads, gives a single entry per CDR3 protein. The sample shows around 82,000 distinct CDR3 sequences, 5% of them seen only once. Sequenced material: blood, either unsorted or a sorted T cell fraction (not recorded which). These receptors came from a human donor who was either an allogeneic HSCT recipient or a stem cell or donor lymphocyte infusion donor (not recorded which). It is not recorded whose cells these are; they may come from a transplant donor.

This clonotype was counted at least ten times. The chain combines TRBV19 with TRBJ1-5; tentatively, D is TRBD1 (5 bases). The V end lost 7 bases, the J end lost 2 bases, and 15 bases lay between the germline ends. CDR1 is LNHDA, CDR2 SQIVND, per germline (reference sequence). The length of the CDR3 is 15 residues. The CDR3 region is CASKGQGLGNQPQHF. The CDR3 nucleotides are TGTGCCAGTAAAGGTCAGGGATTGGGCAATCAGCCCCAGCATTTT. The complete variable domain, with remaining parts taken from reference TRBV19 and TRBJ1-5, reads DGGITQSPKYLFRKEGQNVTLSCEQNLNHDAMYWYRQDPGQGLRLIYYSQIVNDFQKGDIAEGYSVSREKKESFPLTVTSAQKNPTAFYLCASKGQGLGNQPQHFGDGTRLSIL.

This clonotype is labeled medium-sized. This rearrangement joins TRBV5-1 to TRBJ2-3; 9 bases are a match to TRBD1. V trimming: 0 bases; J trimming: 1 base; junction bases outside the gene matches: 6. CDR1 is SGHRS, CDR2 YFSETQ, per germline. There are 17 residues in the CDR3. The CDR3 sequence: CASSLAWTGDGTDTQYF. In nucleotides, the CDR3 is TGCGCCAGCAGCTTGGCTTGGACAGGGGATGGCACAGATACGCAGTATTTT. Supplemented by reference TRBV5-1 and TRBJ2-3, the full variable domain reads KAGVTQTPRYLIKTRGQQVTLSCSPISGHRSVSWYQQTPGQGLQFLFEYFSETQRNKGNFPGRFSGRQFSNSRSEMNVSTLELGDSALYLCASSLAWTGDGTDTQYFGPGTRLTVL.

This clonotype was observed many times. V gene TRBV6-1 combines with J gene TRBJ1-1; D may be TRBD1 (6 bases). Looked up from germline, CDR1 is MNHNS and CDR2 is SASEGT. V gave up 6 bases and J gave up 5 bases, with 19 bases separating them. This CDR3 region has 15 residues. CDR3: CASSPNRAVGTEAFF. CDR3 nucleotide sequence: TGTGCCAGCAGCCCCAACAGGGCGGTAGGGACTGAAGCTTTCTTT.

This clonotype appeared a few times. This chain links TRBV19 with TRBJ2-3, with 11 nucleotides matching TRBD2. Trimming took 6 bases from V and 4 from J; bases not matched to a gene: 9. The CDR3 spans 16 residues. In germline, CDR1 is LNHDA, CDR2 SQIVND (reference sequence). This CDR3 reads CASRPASGRTPDTQYF. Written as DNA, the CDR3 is TGTGCCAGTAGGCCCGCTAGCGGGAGGACACCAGATACGCAGTATTTT.

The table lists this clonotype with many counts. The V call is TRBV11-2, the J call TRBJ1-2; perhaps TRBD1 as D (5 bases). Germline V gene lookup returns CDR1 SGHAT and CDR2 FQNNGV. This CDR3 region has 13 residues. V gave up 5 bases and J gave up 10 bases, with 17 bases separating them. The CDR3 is CASSPGLPPHYTF. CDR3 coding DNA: TGTGCCAGCAGCCCGGGACTGCCTCCGCACTACACCTTC.

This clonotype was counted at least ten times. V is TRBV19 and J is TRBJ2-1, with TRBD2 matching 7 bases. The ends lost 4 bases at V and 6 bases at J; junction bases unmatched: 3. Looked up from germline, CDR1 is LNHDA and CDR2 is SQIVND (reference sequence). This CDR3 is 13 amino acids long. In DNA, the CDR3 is TGTGCCAGTAGTACCAGACTAGCCAATGAGCAGTTCTTC. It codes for CASSTRLANEQFF.

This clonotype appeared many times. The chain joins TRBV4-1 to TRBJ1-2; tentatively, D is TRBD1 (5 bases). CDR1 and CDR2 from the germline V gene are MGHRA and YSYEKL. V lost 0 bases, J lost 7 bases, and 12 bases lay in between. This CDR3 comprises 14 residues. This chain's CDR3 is CASSQDRDPRGYTF. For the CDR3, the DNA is TGCGCCAGCAGCCAAGACAGGGACCCTCGTGGCTACACCTTC.

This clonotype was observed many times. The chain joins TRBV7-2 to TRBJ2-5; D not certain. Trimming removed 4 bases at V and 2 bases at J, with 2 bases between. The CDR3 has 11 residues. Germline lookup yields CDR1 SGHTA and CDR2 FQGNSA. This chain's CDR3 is CASSSQETQYF. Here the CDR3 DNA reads TGTGCCAGCAGCTCGCAAGAGACCCAGTACTTC.

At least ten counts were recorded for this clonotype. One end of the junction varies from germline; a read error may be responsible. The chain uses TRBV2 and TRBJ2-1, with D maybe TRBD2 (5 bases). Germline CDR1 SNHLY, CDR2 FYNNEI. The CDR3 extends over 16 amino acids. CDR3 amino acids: CASRLGWRTSYNEQLF. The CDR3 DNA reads TGTGCCAGCAGATTAGGGTGGAGGACCTCCTACAATGAGCAGCTCTTC.

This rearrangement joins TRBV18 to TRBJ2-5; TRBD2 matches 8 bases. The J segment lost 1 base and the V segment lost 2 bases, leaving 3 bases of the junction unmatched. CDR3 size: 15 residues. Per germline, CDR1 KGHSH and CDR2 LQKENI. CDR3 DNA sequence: TGTGCCAGCTCACCAGGGCGGGGGGCCCAAGAGACCCAGTACTTC. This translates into CASSPGRGAQETQYF.

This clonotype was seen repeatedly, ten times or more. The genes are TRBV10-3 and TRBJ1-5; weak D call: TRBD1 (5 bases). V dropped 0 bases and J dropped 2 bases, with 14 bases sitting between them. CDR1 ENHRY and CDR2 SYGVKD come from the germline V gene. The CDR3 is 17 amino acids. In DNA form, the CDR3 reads TGTGCCATCAGTGAGTCAAGGGGAGGGATGGGCAATCAGCCCCAGCATTTT. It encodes CAISESRGGMGNQPQHF.

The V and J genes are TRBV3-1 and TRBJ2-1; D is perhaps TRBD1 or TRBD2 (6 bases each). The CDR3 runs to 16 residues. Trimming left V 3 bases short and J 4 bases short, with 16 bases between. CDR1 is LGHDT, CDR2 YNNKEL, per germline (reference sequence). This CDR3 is CASSHEDGGLYNEQFF. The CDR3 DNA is TGTGCCAGCAGCCACGAGGATGGGGGGCTATACAATGAGCAGTTCTTC.

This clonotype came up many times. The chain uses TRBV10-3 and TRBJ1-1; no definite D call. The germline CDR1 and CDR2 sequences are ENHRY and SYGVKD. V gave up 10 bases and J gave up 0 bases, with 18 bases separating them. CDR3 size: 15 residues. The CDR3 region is CATSRTSYMNTEAFF. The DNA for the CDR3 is TGTGCCACCTCTCGGACCAGCTATATGAACACTGAAGCTTTCTTT.

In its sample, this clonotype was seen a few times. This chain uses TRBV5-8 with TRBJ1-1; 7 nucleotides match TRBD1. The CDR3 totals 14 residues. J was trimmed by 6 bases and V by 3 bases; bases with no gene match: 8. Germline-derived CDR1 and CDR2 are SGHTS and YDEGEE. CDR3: CASSSGQADSEAFF. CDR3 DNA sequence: TGTGCCAGCAGCTCTGGACAGGCGGACTCTGAAGCTTTCTTT. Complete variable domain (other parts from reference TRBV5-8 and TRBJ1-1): EAGVTQSPTHLIKTRGQQATLRCSPISGHTSVYWYQQALGLGLQFLLWYDEGEERNRGNFPPRFSGRQFPNYSSELNVNALELEDSALYLCASSSGQADSEAFFGQGTRLTVV.